Listed below are T cell receptor beta chains from one sample, sequenced in a study of OX40 agonist ivuxolimab in advanced cancers. Profiled with immunoSEQ multiplex PCR; TCRdb holds only in-frame clones, not every one. The data contain over 80,000 clones, about 89% of them singletons. The sequencing here drew on CD4+ or CD8+ T cells sorted from blood, taken in a trial of the OX40 agonist ivuxolimab. Receptors originate from an adult with an advanced solid tumor such as melanoma, head and neck, liver or kidney cancer. Both conserved end residues are part of each CDR3. Fields, in order: CDR3 DNA, CDR3 protein, J gene, D gene, clone size, V gene. D genes are given only for firm matches. Clone size, where shown, is once, few, many, or a class for clones that have expanded.

cdr3_nt: TGCAGCGTTGAATGGCGGGGTATTTACAATGAGCAGTTCTTC; cdr3_aa: CSVEWRGIYNEQFF; j_call: TRBJ2-1; d_call: -; clone_size: -; v_call: TRBV29-1
cdr3_nt: TGTGCCAGCACTGTATCGAGGGGTAACTATGGCTACACCTTC; cdr3_aa: CASTVSRGNYGYTF; j_call: TRBJ1-2; d_call: -; clone_size: few; v_call: TRBV2
cdr3_nt: TGTGCCAGCAGTGTAGGTTCTACGAACACTGAAGCTTTCTTT; cdr3_aa: CASSVGSTNTEAFF; j_call: TRBJ1-1; d_call: -; clone_size: -; v_call: TRBV6-1
cdr3_nt: TGTGCCAGCTCACCTGAACTAGCGGGGTCCCAGTACTTC; cdr3_aa: CASSPELAGSQYF; j_call: TRBJ2-7; d_call: TRBD2; clone_size: -; v_call: TRBV18
cdr3_nt: TGTGCCAGCGGCTCCGGGACGGAAAACACCGGGGAGCTGTTTTTT; cdr3_aa: CASGSGTENTGELFF; j_call: TRBJ2-2; d_call: -; clone_size: -; v_call: TRBV6-5
cdr3_nt: TGTGCCAGCAGCTCCTCTGTGGGGGGGACGACAGATACGCAGTATTTT; cdr3_aa: CASSSSVGGTTDTQYF; j_call: TRBJ2-3; d_call: TRBD2; clone_size: -; v_call: TRBV7-9
cdr3_nt: TGTGCCAGCAGTTATAGGAGGGGGACAGATACGCAGTATTTT; cdr3_aa: CASSYRRGTDTQYF; j_call: TRBJ2-3; d_call: -; clone_size: -; v_call: TRBV6-5
cdr3_nt: TGCGCCAGCAGCTTGAATGGGGGCGACGATACGCAGTATTTT; cdr3_aa: CASSLNGGDDTQYF; j_call: TRBJ2-3; d_call: -; clone_size: -; v_call: TRBV5-1
cdr3_nt: TGTGCCAGCAGCTTGCAGGGGTACGAAAAACTGTTTTTT; cdr3_aa: CASSLQGYEKLFF; j_call: TRBJ1-4; d_call: -; clone_size: -; v_call: TRBV7-9
cdr3_nt: TGTGCCAGCTCACCAGGGACAGGGGGCAGCTTCGGAAACACCATATATTTT; cdr3_aa: CASSPGTGGSFGNTIYF; j_call: TRBJ1-3; d_call: TRBD1; clone_size: -; v_call: TRBV18
cdr3_nt: TGTGCCAGCAGTTACCTCGACACCGGGGAGCTGTTTTTT; cdr3_aa: CASSYLDTGELFF; j_call: TRBJ2-2; d_call: -; clone_size: -; v_call: TRBV6-6
cdr3_nt: TGTGCCAGCAGATCCACAGGGAAATCTGAAGCTTTCTTT; cdr3_aa: CASRSTGKSEAFF; j_call: TRBJ1-1; d_call: -; clone_size: few; v_call: TRBV6-5
cdr3_nt: TGCAGCGCGCTTGGGCCTAGCTCCTACAATGAGCAGTTCTTC; cdr3_aa: CSALGPSSYNEQFF; j_call: TRBJ2-1; d_call: -; clone_size: -; v_call: TRBV29-1
cdr3_nt: TGCGCCAGCAGAGGGACAGCCCAAGAGACCCAGTACTTC; cdr3_aa: CASRGTAQETQYF; j_call: TRBJ2-5; d_call: TRBD1; clone_size: -; v_call: TRBV5-1
cdr3_nt: TGTGCCAGCAGCCCAGGACGAGGAAGACCCCTCCACTTT; cdr3_aa: CASSPGRGRPLHF; j_call: TRBJ1-6; d_call: -; clone_size: -; v_call: TRBV7-2
cdr3_nt: TGTGCCAGTAGTACCCCGGGAGGGCAGGAGACCCAGTACTTC; cdr3_aa: CASSTPGGQETQYF; j_call: TRBJ2-5; d_call: TRBD2; clone_size: -; v_call: TRBV19
cdr3_nt: TGTGCCAGCAGCTATGACAGGGATCAGCCCCAGCATTTT; cdr3_aa: CASSYDRDQPQHF; j_call: TRBJ1-5; d_call: TRBD1; clone_size: -; v_call: TRBV5-4
cdr3_nt: TGTGCCAGCAGGGGCCAGAAAGCGGGTCTGTTAGGGACCGGGGAGCTGTTTTTT; cdr3_aa: CASRGQKAGLLGTGELFF; j_call: TRBJ2-2; d_call: -; clone_size: -; v_call: TRBV28
cdr3_nt: TGTGCCAGCACCACCTTTGGGTGGTATATGAACACTGAAGCTTTCTTT; cdr3_aa: CASTTFGWYMNTEAFF; j_call: TRBJ1-1; d_call: -; clone_size: -; v_call: TRBV28
cdr3_nt: TGTGCCAGCTCACCCCAGGGAATGATCGGGGAGCTGTTTTTT; cdr3_aa: CASSPQGMIGELFF; j_call: TRBJ2-2; d_call: -; clone_size: -; v_call: TRBV18
cdr3_nt: TGTGCCCTCGGGGACAGAACAACTAGCACAGATACGCAGTATTTT; cdr3_aa: CALGDRTTSTDTQYF; j_call: TRBJ2-3; d_call: TRBD1; clone_size: -; v_call: TRBV28
cdr3_nt: TGTGCCAGCTCACCACCGCAGGGAGGAGGCAATCAGCCCCAGCATTTT; cdr3_aa: CASSPPQGGGNQPQHF; j_call: TRBJ1-5; d_call: -; clone_size: -; v_call: TRBV18
cdr3_nt: TGTGCCAGCAGCCTGCAGGGGCTAGACTATGGCTACACCTTC; cdr3_aa: CASSLQGLDYGYTF; j_call: TRBJ1-2; d_call: -; clone_size: few; v_call: TRBV7-6
cdr3_nt: TGTGCCAGCGTCAAGGAGGATGGGTCGGGAAGTGGCTACACCTTC; cdr3_aa: CASVKEDGSGSGYTF; j_call: TRBJ1-2; d_call: -; clone_size: once; v_call: TRBV2
cdr3_nt: TGTGCCAGCAGCCCTGCTGGAAACACCATATATTTT; cdr3_aa: CASSPAGNTIYF; j_call: TRBJ1-3; d_call: -; clone_size: -; v_call: TRBV28
cdr3_nt: TGTGCCAGCAGCTTAGAGGGGGGGGCCGACACCGGGGAGCTGTTTTTT; cdr3_aa: CASSLEGGADTGELFF; j_call: TRBJ2-2; d_call: -; clone_size: -; v_call: TRBV7-8
cdr3_nt: TGTGCCAGCAGCTTAAATCTAGCGGGCACGGTTGAATCCTACGAGCAGTACTTC; cdr3_aa: CASSLNLAGTVESYEQYF; j_call: TRBJ2-7; d_call: TRBD2; clone_size: -; v_call: TRBV13
cdr3_nt: TGTGCCAGCAGTGAGGGAATAGCGGGGGGCTCAGATACGCAGTATTTT; cdr3_aa: CASSEGIAGGSDTQYF; j_call: TRBJ2-3; d_call: TRBD2; clone_size: once; v_call: TRBV2
cdr3_nt: TGTGCCAGCAGTTTAAGGGGTAGTGGAAAACTGTTTTTT; cdr3_aa: CASSLRGSGKLFF; j_call: TRBJ1-4; d_call: -; clone_size: -; v_call: TRBV28
cdr3_nt: TGTGCCAGCAGTCTCGGGGGTCCTTCGTACTTC; cdr3_aa: CASSLGGPSYF; j_call: TRBJ2-7; d_call: -; clone_size: -; v_call: TRBV6-5
cdr3_nt: TGTGCCAGCAGCGGGGCGTACAGTAGCACAGATACGCAGTATTTT; cdr3_aa: CASSGAYSSTDTQYF; j_call: TRBJ2-3; d_call: -; clone_size: -; v_call: TRBV5-4
cdr3_nt: TGTGCCAGCAGTGAGTTGGCCCGGAATCAGCCCCAGCATTTT; cdr3_aa: CASSELARNQPQHF; j_call: TRBJ1-5; d_call: -; clone_size: -; v_call: TRBV2
cdr3_nt: TGTGCCAGCAGACGGAACCGGGAGATAGATACGCAGTATTTT; cdr3_aa: CASRRNREIDTQYF; j_call: TRBJ2-3; d_call: -; clone_size: -; v_call: TRBV6-1
cdr3_nt: TGTGCCAGCAGCTTGCCTCCGGGACAGAGTAACTATGGCTACACCTTC; cdr3_aa: CASSLPPGQSNYGYTF; j_call: TRBJ1-2; d_call: TRBD1; clone_size: -; v_call: TRBV5-4
cdr3_nt: TGCAGCGTTTCTTTGGGACTAGGGTACAATGAGCAGTTCTTC; cdr3_aa: CSVSLGLGYNEQFF; j_call: TRBJ2-1; d_call: TRBD2; clone_size: -; v_call: TRBV29-1
cdr3_nt: TGTGCCAGCAGCCGAGGGCTAGCGGGGAGCACAGATACGCAGTATTTT; cdr3_aa: CASSRGLAGSTDTQYF; j_call: TRBJ2-3; d_call: TRBD2; clone_size: -; v_call: TRBV11-3
cdr3_nt: TGTGCCAGCAGCTTGGGGGGACAGAGAATTAGCTCCTACGAGCAGTACTTC; cdr3_aa: CASSLGGQRISSYEQYF; j_call: TRBJ2-7; d_call: TRBD1; clone_size: -; v_call: TRBV5-4
cdr3_nt: TGTGCCAGCAGCTTAGAAGACAGACCTAATGAAAAACTGTTTTTT; cdr3_aa: CASSLEDRPNEKLFF; j_call: TRBJ1-4; d_call: -; clone_size: -; v_call: TRBV7-2
cdr3_nt: TGTGCCAGCAGTTTCGACAGGGGAAGCACTGAAGCTTTCTTT; cdr3_aa: CASSFDRGSTEAFF; j_call: TRBJ1-1; d_call: TRBD1; clone_size: -; v_call: TRBV27
cdr3_nt: TGTGAAGGGGGGCAGAATCGGGAAAAACTGTTTTTT; cdr3_aa: CEGGQNREKLFF; j_call: TRBJ1-4; d_call: -; clone_size: -; v_call: TRBV30
cdr3_nt: TGTGCCAGCAGTTATTCGACGGGACAGCCAATTTACGAGCAGTACTTC; cdr3_aa: CASSYSTGQPIYEQYF; j_call: TRBJ2-7; d_call: TRBD1; clone_size: -; v_call: TRBV6-5
cdr3_nt: TGTGCCAGCAGCGACTTCGGGGGGCAGGGAGGCTACACCTTC; cdr3_aa: CASSDFGGQGGYTF; j_call: TRBJ1-2; d_call: -; clone_size: -; v_call: TRBV7-9
cdr3_nt: TGCGCCAGCAGCCCGGGACTGGCATCTAGCACAGATACGCAGTATTTT; cdr3_aa: CASSPGLASSTDTQYF; j_call: TRBJ2-3; d_call: -; clone_size: -; v_call: TRBV5-1
cdr3_nt: TGCGCCAGCAGCTTGAGCTTAGCGGGAGGAGGCGAGCAGTTCTTC; cdr3_aa: CASSLSLAGGGEQFF; j_call: TRBJ2-1; d_call: TRBD2; clone_size: -; v_call: TRBV5-1
cdr3_nt: TGTGCCAGCAGCCTTCCTGTGTATAGCAATCAGCCCCAGCATTTT; cdr3_aa: CASSLPVYSNQPQHF; j_call: TRBJ1-5; d_call: -; clone_size: few; v_call: TRBV28
cdr3_nt: TGTGCCAGCAGCTACGGGAGGGGGGGCTTCTACGAGCAGTACTTC; cdr3_aa: CASSYGRGGFYEQYF; j_call: TRBJ2-7; d_call: TRBD2; clone_size: -; v_call: TRBV11-3
cdr3_nt: TGTGCCAGCAGCTTAGGCGGGGGCAGTGTTAGTGAAAAACTGTTTTTT; cdr3_aa: CASSLGGGSVSEKLFF; j_call: TRBJ1-4; d_call: -; clone_size: -; v_call: TRBV7-2
cdr3_nt: TGTGCCAGCAGCTTTGAAGGGATTGGCGAGACCCAGTACTTC; cdr3_aa: CASSFEGIGETQYF; j_call: TRBJ2-5; d_call: -; clone_size: -; v_call: TRBV11-1
cdr3_nt: TGCGCCAGCAGCTATTCTACAGGGGGAGGCTATGGCTACACCTTC; cdr3_aa: CASSYSTGGGYGYTF; j_call: TRBJ1-2; d_call: TRBD1; clone_size: once; v_call: TRBV5-1
cdr3_nt: TGCGCCAGCAGTTCCCATAGGACAGGGTCGAATCAGCCCCAGCATTTT; cdr3_aa: CASSSHRTGSNQPQHF; j_call: TRBJ1-5; d_call: TRBD1; clone_size: few; v_call: TRBV10-1